The T cell receptor beta chain described here comes from a study of post-analysis software for immune sequencing data. Study-level information: Disease trajectories encompassed relapsing-remitting, secondary progressive and progressive-relapsing multiple sclerosis. Regarding the study as a whole: Patients with multiple sclerosis recorded significantly lower normalized Chao1 diversity than controls, the study found. Five TRBV segments, including TRBV5-6, TRBV5-1 and TRBV20-1, were more frequent in patients than controls.

Germline V gives CDR1 MNHEY, CDR2 SVGAGI. The CDR3 sequence is 15 residues long. The V end was cut by 5 bases, the J end by 6 bases, with 20 bases between. This clonotype was observed a few times. Its antigen is still unknown. cDNA libraries of TCR beta carried unique molecular identifiers. TCRdb re-called the PCR reads with MiXCR, one entry per CDR3 protein. The data contain 750,000 to 950,000 distinct CDR3 sequences, approximately 53% of them singletons. The clonotype comes from a girl between 5 and 17 years old with multiple sclerosis. This chain links TRBV6-5 with TRBJ2-7; D might be TRBD2 (5 bases). The sequenced material came from blood. CDR3 in amino acids: CASSPGGWRWGEQYF. As DNA, the CDR3 is TGTGCCAGCAGTCCCGGAGGTTGGAGGTGGGGCGAGCAGTACTTC.